Sequencing of this T cell receptor (beta chain) was carried out in a study of lymphopenia after photon versus proton radiotherapy. Germline V lookup: CDR1 SNHLY, CDR2 FYNNEI. The CDR3 extends over 12 amino acids. Trimming removed 4 bases at V and 4 bases at J, with 5 bases between. Findings of the study overall: Relative stability marked proton patients; photon patients lost diversity and naive cells. After lymphocyte nadir, photon-treated repertoires showed oligoclonal expansion, especially CD8+ Temra.

Produced via immunoSEQ multiplex PCR; TCRdb's table is partial and in-frame only. The data hold tens of thousands of clones, with around 87% observed a single time. About this clone: Its antigen remains unknown.

The rearrangement joins TRBV2 to TRBJ2-1; D gene ambiguous. The source is a middle-aged man with gastric cancer. The sample was peripheral blood, taken from a patient treated with photon-based radiotherapy. The chain's CDR3 is CASSGGYNEQFF. CDR3 in DNA: TGTGCCAGCAGTGGGGGTTACAATGAGCAGTTCTTC.